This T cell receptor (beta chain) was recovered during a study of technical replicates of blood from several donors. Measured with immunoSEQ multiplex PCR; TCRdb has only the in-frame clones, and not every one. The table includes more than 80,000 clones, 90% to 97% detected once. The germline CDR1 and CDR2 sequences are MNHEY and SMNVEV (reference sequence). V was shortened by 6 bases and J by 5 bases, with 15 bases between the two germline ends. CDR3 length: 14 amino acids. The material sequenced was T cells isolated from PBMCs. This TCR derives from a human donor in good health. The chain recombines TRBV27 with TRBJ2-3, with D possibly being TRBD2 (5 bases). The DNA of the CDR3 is TGTGCCAGCAGACCAACGGGGTCCAGAGATACGCAGTATTTT. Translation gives CASRPTGSRDTQYF.